This is a list of T cell receptor beta chains from one sample in a study of T-cell memory formation after mild COVID-19. TCRdb itself ran the 5' RACE reads through MiXCR, one entry per CDR3 protein. The sample yields about 140,000 distinct CDR3 sequences, 14% seen once. The sequencing input was PBMCs or a T cell subset sorted from them (not recorded which). The receptors originated from an adult woman who had mild COVID-19 (a few samples of this study predate the infection). Cell type and time point are not known. The CDR3 runs from the conserved cysteine through the conserved F or W. A D gene is named only where the DNA matches it firmly. Not all rows give a size; the values are once, few, many and, for expanded clones, a class.

V	J	D	size	DNA	CDR3
TRBV4-1	TRBJ2-2	-	few	TGCGCCAGCAGCCACCCGGGCGATAACGGGGAGCTGTTTTTT	CASSHPGDNGELFF
TRBV6-6	TRBJ1-1	-	few	TGTGCCAGCAGTTACTCGCCGGACACTGAAGCTTTCTTT	CASSYSPDTEAFF
TRBV27	TRBJ2-1	-	-	TGTGCCAGCAGTTTATTCAGCTCCGGTGAGCAGTTCTTC	CASSLFSSGEQFF
TRBV11-1	TRBJ2-2	-	-	TGTGCCAGCAGCCGAACCCCAGGAAACACCGGGGAGCTGTTTTTT	CASSRTPGNTGELFF
TRBV9	TRBJ2-1	TRBD2	-	TGTGCCAGCAGCCAGCGGGGGGGCTACAATGAGCAGTTCTTC	CASSQRGGYNEQFF
TRBV7-8	TRBJ2-2	-	few	TGTGCCAGCAGCTCACTAGAGACCGGGGAGCTGTTTTTT	CASSSLETGELFF
TRBV7-8	TRBJ1-2	-	-	TGTGCCAGCAGCTTAAAAGGTGCAGGGCCTTTTGATGGCTACACCTTC	CASSLKGAGPFDGYTF
TRBV6-2/TRBV6-3	TRBJ1-2	TRBD1	few	TGTGCCAGCAGTCTTGGGACAGGGGGCGATGGCTACACCTTC	CASSLGTGGDGYTF
TRBV10-3	TRBJ1-5	-	-	TGTGCCATCAGTAACAGGGCCGGACAGCCCCAGCATTTT	CAISNRAGQPQHF
TRBV29-1	TRBJ2-7	TRBD2	-	TGCAGCGTTGTACTAGCGGGCTCCTACGAGCAGTACTTC	CSVVLAGSYEQYF
TRBV5-7	TRBJ2-5	TRBD1	few	TGTGCCAGCAGCTTTCGGAAGGGGGCGTTTGAGACCCAGTACTTC	CASSFRKGAFETQYF
TRBV7-9	TRBJ2-7	-	few	TGTGCCAGCAGCTCATTAGTGGGACTGGTGTACGAGCAGTACTTC	CASSSLVGLVYEQYF
TRBV25-1	TRBJ2-1	TRBD2	-	TGTGCCAGCAGCGTTAGCGGGGGGTTAGTAAATGAGCAGTTCTTC	CASSVSGGLVNEQFF
TRBV10-3	TRBJ1-6	-	-	TGTGCCATCAGTAATCCGGGCCGCGGAAATTCGAACCTCCACTTT	CAISNPGRGNSNLHF
TRBV4-3	TRBJ2-5	-	many	TGCGCCAGCAGCCAAGACGGCGGGATAGAGACCCAGTACTTC	CASSQDGGIETQYF
TRBV3-1	TRBJ2-3	TRBD2	-	TGTGCCGCGACCGCGGGGGGGGCAGATACGCAGTATTTT	CAATAGGADTQYF
TRBV5-1	TRBJ2-3	TRBD2	many	TGTGCCAGCAGTTTGGCTAGCGGGGGAACAGATACGCAGTATTTT	CASSLASGGTDTQYF
TRBV5-1	TRBJ2-3	-	-	TGCGCCAGCAGCTCTGCAGGCGACCCAGATACGCAGTATTTT	CASSSAGDPDTQYF
TRBV12-3/TRBV12-4	TRBJ1-1	-	few	TGTGCCAGCAGTTTCGGACCGTTGAACACTGAAGCTTTCTTT	CASSFGPLNTEAFF
TRBV7-8	TRBJ1-2	-	few	TGTGCCAGCAGCTTAGCGTGGCAGGTCTATGGCTACACCTTC	CASSLAWQVYGYTF
TRBV29-1	TRBJ2-2	-	-	TGCAGCGCCGTGTCGAGCTCGCCGAACACCGGGGAGCTGTTTTTT	CSAVSSSPNTGELFF
TRBV7-8	TRBJ2-7	-	-	TGTGCCAGCAGCTTGATGGCGGGTCTTCCCGGCGAGCAGTACTTC	CASSLMAGLPGEQYF
TRBV5-1	TRBJ2-5	TRBD1	-	TGCGCCAGCAGCTTCAAGGACAGGGAAGGAGAGACCCAGTACTTC	CASSFKDREGETQYF
TRBV15	TRBJ2-7	TRBD2	few	TGTGCCACCAGCAGAGGAGGACTAGCGGGGGCCGTCTACGAGCAGTACTTC	CATSRGGLAGAVYEQYF
TRBV7-6	TRBJ1-2	TRBD1	-	TGTGCCAGCAGCCCCGGGACAGTCACCTTAACCTATGGCTACACCTTC	CASSPGTVTLTYGYTF
TRBV7-8	TRBJ2-7	-	few	TGTGCCAGCAGTTCCGGACAGTTTTACTACGAGCAGTACTTC	CASSSGQFYYEQYF
TRBV19	TRBJ2-4	TRBD1	many	TGTGCCAGTAGTCCATATCCCGGGACAGGGTTGCACATTCAGTACTTC	CASSPYPGTGLHIQYF
TRBV5-1	TRBJ1-2	-	-	TGCGCCAGCAGCCTATCTCCTTCCGAGGGCTACACCTTC	CASSLSPSEGYTF
TRBV11-1	TRBJ2-7	-	-	TGTGCCAGCAGCCCGAATACAGGTGCCGAGCAGTACTTC	CASSPNTGAEQYF
TRBV6-5	TRBJ1-5	-	few	TGTGCCAGCAGTTACTCGGGGGCGAGTAGCAATCAGCCCCAGCATTTT	CASSYSGASSNQPQHF
TRBV9	TRBJ2-7	-	few	TGTGCCAGCAGCGTAGACAGGGACTACGAGCAGTACTTC	CASSVDRDYEQYF
TRBV18	TRBJ2-7	-	many	TGTGCCAGCCCGCGGTTCGACAGAGATCCTTACGAGCAGTACTTC	CASPRFDRDPYEQYF
TRBV7-2	TRBJ1-2	TRBD1	-	TGTGCCAGCAGCCACCCTGGGGACAGTCTTAACTATGGCTACACCTTC	CASSHPGDSLNYGYTF
TRBV29-1	TRBJ2-1	TRBD1	few	TGCAGCGTTCCGGGACAGATAAATGAGCAGTTCTTC	CSVPGQINEQFF
TRBV5-1	TRBJ1-1	TRBD1	few	TGCGCCAGCAGCTTTGGGCAGGGGGCTACTGAAGCTTTCTTT	CASSFGQGATEAFF
TRBV11-2	TRBJ1-2	TRBD1	few	TGTGCCAGCACCCCCCCGGGACAGGGAAATGGCTACACCTTC	CASTPPGQGNGYTF
TRBV7-2	TRBJ2-1	TRBD2	many	TGTGCCAGCAGCTTAGTTCCGGGGGGATACAATGAGCAGTTCTTC	CASSLVPGGYNEQFF
TRBV5-5	TRBJ1-4	-	-	TGTGCCAGCAGCAAGAAGGCCGGGACGGTTCAGAATGAAAAACTGTTTTTT	CASSKKAGTVQNEKLFF
TRBV19	TRBJ2-3	TRBD1	few	TGTGCCAGTAGTATTTGGGACAGTCCTCCGGGAGATACGCAGTATTTT	CASSIWDSPPGDTQYF
TRBV24-1	TRBJ2-2	-	-	TGTGCCACCAGTGACCCCTTTCAGGACACCGGGGAGCTGTTTTTT	CATSDPFQDTGELFF
TRBV20-1	TRBJ2-7	-	-	TGCAGTGCCCAGGGGCGGACCTCCTACGAGCAGTACTTC	CSAQGRTSYEQYF
TRBV4-3	TRBJ2-3	TRBD1	-	TGCGCCAGCAGCCCCAGACAGGGGTCAGTTACGCAGTATTTT	CASSPRQGSVTQYF
TRBV29-1	TRBJ1-1	-	few	TGCAGCGTTGAATTGGAGGGTATGAACACTGAAGCTTTCTTT	CSVELEGMNTEAFF
TRBV11-3	TRBJ2-7	-	-	TGTGCCAGCAGCTTGTTCGACAGCGGCTCCTACGAGCAGTACTTC	CASSLFDSGSYEQYF
TRBV13	TRBJ2-2	-	-	TGTGCCAGCACCACCACTGGGAACACCGGGGAGCTGTTTTTT	CASTTTGNTGELFF
TRBV4-1	TRBJ1-1	TRBD1	few	TGCGCCAGCAGCCAAGATGTACGACAGGGTGACCCTGAAGCTTTCTTT	CASSQDVRQGDPEAFF
TRBV7-9	TRBJ2-7	-	many	TGTGCCAGCAGCCCAGGACAGTCAAGGAACGAGCAGTACTTC	CASSPGQSRNEQYF
TRBV7-8	TRBJ2-7	-	few	TGTGCCAGCAGCTTAGGGGAAAGCGAGCAGTACTTC	CASSLGESEQYF
TRBV21-1	TRBJ2-3	-	-	TGTGCCAGCAGCCCAAAGGTGGAAGGGAGTGGCGCAGATACGCAGTATTTT	CASSPKVEGSGADTQYF
TRBV2	TRBJ2-5	TRBD2	-	TGTGCCAGCAGTTGGACTAGCGTGGACCGAGAGACCCAGTACTTC	CASSWTSVDRETQYF
TRBV2	TRBJ2-2	-	-	TGTGCCAGCAGTGAAGCGGCTCTGATTTATCCCGGGGAGCTGTTTTTT	CASSEAALIYPGELFF
TRBV5-6	TRBJ1-1	-	-	TGTGCCAGCAGCTCCTTGACCGGGACCGCTTCGAACACTGAAGCTTTCTTT	CASSSLTGTASNTEAFF
TRBV13	TRBJ2-1	TRBD1	medium-sized	TGTGCCAGCAGCTCCTTTAAACCGGGACAGGAGGTTTCGAGCTCCTACAATGAGCAGTTCTTC	CASSSFKPGQEVSSSYNEQFF
TRBV30	TRBJ2-1	-	-	TGTGCCTGGAGTAGACTAGGGGGTGGGGATGAGCAGTTCTTC	CAWSRLGGGDEQFF
TRBV10-3	TRBJ2-5	TRBD2	-	TGTGCCATCAGCACTGGGACTAGCGTACGGGAGACCCAGTACTTC	CAISTGTSVRETQYF
TRBV5-4	TRBJ1-5	-	-	TGTGCCAGCAGCTTGTGGGGAGGCCAGCCCCAGCATTTT	CASSLWGGQPQHF
TRBV4-1	TRBJ2-5	-	-	TGCGCCAGCAGCCAAGTCGCCGGCGGGGTACAAGAGACCCAGTACTTC	CASSQVAGGVQETQYF